A single sample gave rise to the 14 T cell receptor beta chains below, sequenced in a study of blood T cell repertoires in COVID-19. The protocol was immunoSEQ multiplex PCR, while the TCRdb copy is restricted to in-frame clones and leaves out a portion. The sample has 160,000 or so clones; around 74% are singletons. The specimen sequenced was peripheral blood. The receptor source for this set is a woman aged 60-70 years with COVID-19, enrolled during active disease.

This clone has more than one count but fewer than ten. V and J are TRBV18 and TRBJ2-3; TRBD2 is a possible D gene (6 bases). The CDR3 contains 16 residues. Germline CDR1 KGHSH, CDR2 LQKENI. Trimming stripped 3 bases from V and 3 bases from J, with 16 bases between. CDR3 amino acids: CASSPPGAGGTDTQYF. The CDR3 DNA is TGTGCCAGCTCACCGCCTGGCGCCGGGGGAACAGATACGCAGTATTTT.

A few counts support this clone. This chain joins TRBV11-2 and TRBJ1-2, with D perhaps matching TRBD1 (6 bases). V was pared by 5 bases and J by 2 bases, with 15 bases between. The CDR3 contains 15 residues. Germline V gene sequence: CDR1 SGHAT, CDR2 FQNNGV. CDR3 amino acids: CASSPRSGENYGYTF. The CDR3 coding sequence is TGTGCCAGCAGCCCGCGTTCAGGGGAAAACTATGGCTACACCTTC.

The table lists this clone with a few counts. The chain combines TRBV11-1 with TRBJ2-5; 7 nucleotides align to TRBD2. The CDR3 is 12 residues long. Germline assignment: CDR1 SGHAT and CDR2 FQDESV (reference sequence). V shed 8 bases, J shed 4 bases, and the junction held 4 bases outside the gene matches. CDR3 nucleotides: TGTGCCAGCGGGGGGGATCTAGAGACCCAGTACTTC. Amino acid sequence: CASGGDLETQYF.

The J gene is TRBJ2-5, the V gene TRBV7-6; D possibly corresponds to TRBD1 (5 bases). CDR3 length: 15 amino acids. Germline V lookup: CDR1 SGHVS, CDR2 FNYEAQ. V dropped 7 bases and J dropped 2 bases, with 17 bases sitting between them. DNA for the CDR3: TGTGCCAGCACCCGTCGGGCAGGGTTACAAGAGACCCAGTACTTC. Translated, it gives CASTRRAGLQETQYF. The whole variable domain, remainder taken from reference TRBV7-6 and TRBJ2-5, is GAGVSQSPRYKVTKRGQDVALRCDPISGHVSLYWYRQALGQGPEFLTYFNYEAQQDKSGLPNDRFSAERPEGSISTLTIQRTEQRDSAMYRCASTRRAGLQETQYFGPGTRLLVL.

This clone was detected only once. This chain joins TRBV5-1 and TRBJ1-3; weak D call: TRBD1 (6 bases). V was shortened by 6 bases and J by 4 bases, with 17 bases between the two germline ends. The V gene's germline CDR1 is SGHRS and CDR2 YFSETQ. This CDR3 has 15 amino acids. The CDR3 protein is CASTLQGAQGNTIYF. The DNA for the CDR3 is TGCGCCAGCACCCTACAGGGTGCCCAAGGAAACACCATATATTTT.

The V gene is TRBV5-4, the J gene TRBJ2-5; 15 bases line up with TRBD2. J lost 6 bases, V lost 3 bases, and 9 bases had no gene match. The germline V gene encodes CDR1 SGHNT and CDR2 YYREEE (reference sequence). This CDR3 comprises 17 residues. The CDR3 DNA reads TGTGCCAGCAGCTCCCGGACTAGCGGGAGGGCCGTAAAGACCCAGTACTTC. This sequence encodes CASSSRTSGRAVKTQYF.

This clone was detected only once. The V call is TRBV28, the J call TRBJ2-1; the match to TRBD2 covers 11 bases. Germline CDR1 and CDR2: MDHEN and SYDVKM. This CDR3 has 16 residues. Germline trimming cut 2 bases from V and 10 bases from J; bases unmatched to any gene: 10. The CDR3 bases are TGTGCCAGCAGTTTAATGACTAGCGGGGATCTCAAAGAGCAGTTCTTC. It specifies CASSLMTSGDLKEQFF.

Regarding this clone: The germline gene is not matched at one end of the junction; a read error may be the cause. V usage is TRBV7-3 and J usage is TRBJ2-2, with 9 bases fitting TRBD1. CDR1 is SGHTA, CDR2 FQGTGA, per germline. The CDR3 length is 15 residues. The CDR3 DNA reads TGTGCCAGCAGCTTAGGACAGGGGAACGCCGGGGAGCTGTTTTTT. It encodes CASSLGQGNAGELFF.

This clone was observed once. The chain joins TRBV11-2 to TRBJ2-5; the match to TRBD2 covers 16 bases. CDR3 length: 17 amino acids. Germline CDR1 SGHAT, CDR2 FQNNGV. V lost 5 bases, J lost 4 bases, and 7 bases stayed unmatched. CDR3 bases: TGTGCCAGCAGCCCCGGGACTAGCGGGAGGGCCGGAGAGACCCAGTACTTC. Translated: CASSPGTSGRAGETQYF.

V usage is TRBV28 and J usage is TRBJ2-3, with 9 nucleotides matching TRBD2. Germline trimming cut 3 bases from V and 2 bases from J; bases unmatched to any gene: 3. The CDR3 sequence is 15 residues long. The germline V gene has CDR1 MDHEN and CDR2 SYDVKM. The CDR3 region is CASSFLAGTTDTQYF. CDR3 in DNA: TGTGCCAGCAGTTTTCTAGCGGGAACCACAGATACGCAGTATTTT.

This rearrangement joins TRBV5-4 to TRBJ2-1, with 10 nucleotides matching TRBD2. Germline CDR1 is SGHNT and CDR2 is YYREEE (reference sequence). The CDR3 has 16 amino acids. Trimming removed 4 bases from V and 2 bases from J; junction bases left unmatched: 6. The CDR3 reads CASSPTSGITYNEQFF. In DNA form, the CDR3 reads TGTGCCAGCAGCCCCACTAGCGGGATCACCTACAATGAGCAGTTCTTC.

The chain has TRBV7-8 and TRBJ1-5; tentatively, D is TRBD1 (6 bases). The CDR3 runs to 14 residues. Germline CDR1 and CDR2: SGHVS and FQNEAQ. V lost 5 bases, J lost 7 bases, and 15 bases lay in between. The CDR3 here is CASSLTGHQQPQHF. CDR3 coding DNA: TGTGCCAGCAGCCTAACAGGGCATCAGCAGCCCCAGCATTTT.

This rearrangement joins TRBV10-2 to TRBJ1-3; unclear D gene. Per germline, CDR1 WSHSY and CDR2 SAAADI. The ends were cut back, 7 bases at V and 0 bases at J, with 16 bases in the middle. The CDR3 loop spans 16 amino acids. The CDR3 sequence is CASTGTGRSSGNTIYF. DNA of the CDR3: TGCGCCAGCACCGGAACCGGGAGAAGCTCTGGAAACACCATATATTTT.

The gene calls are TRBV7-9 and TRBJ2-5, with 8 bases matching TRBD2. CDR1 and CDR2 from the germline V gene are SEHNR and FQNEAQ (reference sequence). The junction had 2 bases not matched to a gene; V was cut back by 1 base and J by 1 base. This CDR3 is 15 amino acids long. CDR3 in DNA: TGTGCCAGCAGCTTAGGCGGGGGGCGCCAAGAGACCCAGTACTTC. This encodes CASSLGGGRQETQYF.